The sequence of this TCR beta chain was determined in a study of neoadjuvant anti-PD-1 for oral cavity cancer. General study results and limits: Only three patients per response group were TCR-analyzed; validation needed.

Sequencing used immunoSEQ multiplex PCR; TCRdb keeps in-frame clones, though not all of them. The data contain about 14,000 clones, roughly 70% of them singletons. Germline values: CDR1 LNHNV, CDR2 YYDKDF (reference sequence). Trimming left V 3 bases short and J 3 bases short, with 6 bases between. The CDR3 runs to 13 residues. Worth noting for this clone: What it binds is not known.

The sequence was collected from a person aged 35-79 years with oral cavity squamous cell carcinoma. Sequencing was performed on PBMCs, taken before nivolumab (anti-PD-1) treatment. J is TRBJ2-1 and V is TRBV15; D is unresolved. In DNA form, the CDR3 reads TGTGCCACCAGCAGCCGACGCTACAATGAGCAGTTCTTC. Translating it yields CATSSRRYNEQFF. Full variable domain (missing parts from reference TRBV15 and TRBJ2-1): DAMVIQNPRYQVTQFGKPVTLSCSQTLNHNVMYWYQQKSSQAPKLLFHYYDKDFNNEADTPDNFQSRRPNTSFCFLDIRSPGLGDTAMYLCATSSRRYNEQFFGPGTRLTVL.